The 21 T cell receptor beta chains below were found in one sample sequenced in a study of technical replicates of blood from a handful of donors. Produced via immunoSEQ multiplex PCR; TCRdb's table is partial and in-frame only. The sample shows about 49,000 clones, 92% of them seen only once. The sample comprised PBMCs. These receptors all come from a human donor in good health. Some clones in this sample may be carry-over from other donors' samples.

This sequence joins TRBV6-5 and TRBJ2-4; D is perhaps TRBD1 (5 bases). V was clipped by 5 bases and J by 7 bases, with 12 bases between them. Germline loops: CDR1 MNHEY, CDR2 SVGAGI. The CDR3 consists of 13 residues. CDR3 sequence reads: CASSTAKGNIQYF. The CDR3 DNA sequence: TGTGCCAGCAGTACCGCGAAGGGGAACATTCAGTACTTC.

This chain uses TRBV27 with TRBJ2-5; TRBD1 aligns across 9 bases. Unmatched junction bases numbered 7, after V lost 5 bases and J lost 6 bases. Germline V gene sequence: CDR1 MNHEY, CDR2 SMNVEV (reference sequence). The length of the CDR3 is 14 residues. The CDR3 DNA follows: TGTGCCAGCAGTGCCACAGGGGGCATGAAGACCCAGTACTTC. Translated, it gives CASSATGGMKTQYF.

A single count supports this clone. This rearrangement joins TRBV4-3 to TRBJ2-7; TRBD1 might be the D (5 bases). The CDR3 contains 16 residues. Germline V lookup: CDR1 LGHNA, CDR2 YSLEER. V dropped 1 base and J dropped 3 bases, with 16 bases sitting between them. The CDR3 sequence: CASSQARDSKLYEQYF. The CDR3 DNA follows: TGCGCCAGCAGCCAAGCGAGAGACAGTAAACTCTACGAGCAGTACTTC.

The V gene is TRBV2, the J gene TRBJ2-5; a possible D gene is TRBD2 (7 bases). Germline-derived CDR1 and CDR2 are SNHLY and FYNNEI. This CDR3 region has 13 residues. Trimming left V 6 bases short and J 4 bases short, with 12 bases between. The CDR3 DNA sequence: TGTGCCAGCAGCGGACTAGGGGGAGAGACCCAGTACTTC. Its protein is CASSGLGGETQYF. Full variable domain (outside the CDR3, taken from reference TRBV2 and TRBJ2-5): EPEVTQTPSHQVTQMGQEVILRCVPISNHLYFYWYRQILGQKVEFLVSFYNNEISEKSEIFDDQFSVERPDGSNFTLKIRSTKLEDSAMYFCASSGLGGETQYFGPGTRLLVL.

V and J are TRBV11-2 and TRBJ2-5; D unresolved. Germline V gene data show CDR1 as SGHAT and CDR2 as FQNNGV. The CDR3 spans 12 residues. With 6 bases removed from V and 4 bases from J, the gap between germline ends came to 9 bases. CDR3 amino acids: CASRGGGETQYF. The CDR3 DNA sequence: TGTGCCAGCAGAGGCGGCGGAGAGACCCAGTACTTC.

This CDR3 is CASSLARPDTQYF. The CDR3 DNA reads as TGTGCCAGCAGCTTAGCGCGGCCAGATACGCAGTATTTT. The V and J genes are TRBV7-2 and TRBJ2-3; D is uncertain. In germline, CDR1 is SGHTA, CDR2 FQGNSA. This CDR3 spans 13 amino acids. Trimming took off 0 bases at V and 4 bases at J, with 5 bases between the two ends.

Written as DNA, the CDR3 is TGTGCCAGCAGCCAAGAACCCGCGGGGGGGTACAATGAGCAGTTCTTC. It yields the protein CASSQEPAGGYNEQFF. The chain links TRBV4-2 to TRBJ2-1; TRBD2 aligns across 9 bases. The CDR3 totals 16 residues. The trim removed 0 bases at V and 4 bases at J, leaving 4 bases unmatched. Germline CDR1 reads LGHNA; CDR2 reads YNFKEQ.

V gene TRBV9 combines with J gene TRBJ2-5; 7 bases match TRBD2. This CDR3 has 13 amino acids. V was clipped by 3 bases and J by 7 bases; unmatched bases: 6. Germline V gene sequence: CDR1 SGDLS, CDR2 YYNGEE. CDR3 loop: CASSARAGVTQYF. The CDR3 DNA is TGTGCCAGCAGCGCAAGGGCGGGAGTGACCCAGTACTTC.

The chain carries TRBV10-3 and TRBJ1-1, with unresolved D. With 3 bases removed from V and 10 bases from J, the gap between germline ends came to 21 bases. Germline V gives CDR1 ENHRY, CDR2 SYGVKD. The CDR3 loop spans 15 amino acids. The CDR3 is CAISDSPTGSDRAFF. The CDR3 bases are TGTGCCATCAGTGATAGCCCCACTGGGTCCGATAGAGCTTTCTTT.

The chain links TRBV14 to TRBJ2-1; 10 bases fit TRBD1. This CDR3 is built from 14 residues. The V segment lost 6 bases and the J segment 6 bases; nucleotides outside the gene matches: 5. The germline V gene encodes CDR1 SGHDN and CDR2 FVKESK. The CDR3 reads CASRGDRGSNEQFF. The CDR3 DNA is TGTGCCAGCAGGGGGGACAGGGGATCCAATGAGCAGTTCTTC. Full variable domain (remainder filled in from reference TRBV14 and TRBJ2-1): EAGVTQFPSHSVIEKGQTVTLRCDPISGHDNLYWYRRVMGKEIKFLLHFVKESKQDESGMPNNRFLAERTGGTYSTLKVQPAELEDSGVYFCASRGDRGSNEQFFGPGTRLTVL.

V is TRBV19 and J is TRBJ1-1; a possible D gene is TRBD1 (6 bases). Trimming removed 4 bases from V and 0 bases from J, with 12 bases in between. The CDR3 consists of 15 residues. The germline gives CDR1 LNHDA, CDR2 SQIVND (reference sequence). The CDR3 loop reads CASSSYRALNTEAFF. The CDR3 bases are TGTGCCAGTAGTAGCTACAGGGCCTTGAACACTGAAGCTTTCTTT.

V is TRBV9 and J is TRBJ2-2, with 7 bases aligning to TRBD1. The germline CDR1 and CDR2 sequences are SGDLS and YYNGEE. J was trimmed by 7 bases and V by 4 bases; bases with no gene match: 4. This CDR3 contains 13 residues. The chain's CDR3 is CASSTGAGGELFF. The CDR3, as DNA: TGTGCCAGCAGCACAGGGGCGGGCGGGGAGCTGTTTTTT. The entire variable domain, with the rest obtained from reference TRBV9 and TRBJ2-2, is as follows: DSGVTQTPKHLITATGQRVTLRCSPRSGDLSVYWYQQSLDQGLQFLIQYYNGEERAKGNILERFSAQQFPDLHSELNLSSLELGDSALYFCASSTGAGGELFFGEGSRLTVL.

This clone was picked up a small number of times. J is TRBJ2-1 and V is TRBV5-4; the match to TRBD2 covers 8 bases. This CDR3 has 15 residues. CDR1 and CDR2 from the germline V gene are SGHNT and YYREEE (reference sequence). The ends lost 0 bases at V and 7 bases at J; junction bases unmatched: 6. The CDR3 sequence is CASSLDGGAGNEQFF. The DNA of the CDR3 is TGTGCCAGCAGCTTGGACGGGGGGGCCGGAAATGAGCAGTTCTTC.

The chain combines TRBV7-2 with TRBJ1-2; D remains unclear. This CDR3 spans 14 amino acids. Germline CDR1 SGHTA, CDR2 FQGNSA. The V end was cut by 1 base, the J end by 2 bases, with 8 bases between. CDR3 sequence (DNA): TGTGCCAGCAGCTTAGACCAGGCGAACTATGGCTACACCTTC. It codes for CASSLDQANYGYTF.

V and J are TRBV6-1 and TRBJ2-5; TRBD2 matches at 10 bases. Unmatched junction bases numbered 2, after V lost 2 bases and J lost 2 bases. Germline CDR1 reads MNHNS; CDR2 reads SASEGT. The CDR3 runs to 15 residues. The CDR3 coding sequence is TGTGCCAGCAGTGAATCTAGCGGGGGACAAGAGACCCAGTACTTC. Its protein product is CASSESSGGQETQYF.

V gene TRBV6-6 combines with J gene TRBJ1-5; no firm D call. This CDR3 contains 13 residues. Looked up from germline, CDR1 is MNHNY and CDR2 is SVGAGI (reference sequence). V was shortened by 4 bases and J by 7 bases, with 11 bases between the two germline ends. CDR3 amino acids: CASSFGDFQPQHF. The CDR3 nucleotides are TGTGCCAGCAGTTTCGGGGATTTCCAGCCCCAGCATTTT.

For the CDR3, the DNA is TGTGCCAGCAGTCAGGGGGATAAGAATTCACCCCTCCACTTT. Its protein product is CASSQGDKNSPLHF. The V gene is TRBV9, the J gene TRBJ1-6; 7 bases line up with TRBD1. The V gene end was trimmed by 5 bases and the J gene end by 7 bases; junction bases not matched to a gene: 6. This CDR3 spans 14 amino acids. Germline assignment: CDR1 SGDLS and CDR2 YYNGEE.

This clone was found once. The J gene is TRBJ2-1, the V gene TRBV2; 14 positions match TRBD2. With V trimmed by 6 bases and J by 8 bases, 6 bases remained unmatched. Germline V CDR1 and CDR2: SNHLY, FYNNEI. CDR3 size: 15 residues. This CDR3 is CASSLTSGGADEQFF. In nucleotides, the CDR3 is TGTGCCAGCAGCCTGACTAGCGGGGGGGCAGATGAGCAGTTCTTC.

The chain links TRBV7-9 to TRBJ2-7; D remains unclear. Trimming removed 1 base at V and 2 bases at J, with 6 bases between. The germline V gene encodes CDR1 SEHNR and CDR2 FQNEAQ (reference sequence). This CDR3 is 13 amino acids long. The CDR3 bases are TGTGCCAGCAGCTTAGGAAGCCCCTACGAGCAGTACTTC. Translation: CASSLGSPYEQYF.

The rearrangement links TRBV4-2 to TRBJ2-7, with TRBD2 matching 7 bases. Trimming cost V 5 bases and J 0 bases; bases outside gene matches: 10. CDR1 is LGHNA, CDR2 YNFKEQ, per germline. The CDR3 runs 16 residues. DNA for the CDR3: TGTGCCAGCAGCGATGTAGCGGGTTACCTCTCCTACGAGCAGTACTTC. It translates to CASSDVAGYLSYEQYF.

The CDR3 loop reads CASSERLAGGETQYF. In DNA, the CDR3 is TGTGCCAGCAGCGAAAGACTAGCGGGGGGGGAGACCCAGTACTTC. The gene calls are TRBV5-6 and TRBJ2-5, with 14 bases matching TRBD2. Germline V CDR1 and CDR2: SGHDT, YYEEEE. The V segment lost 4 bases and the J segment 5 bases; nucleotides outside the gene matches: 4. CDR3 size: 15 residues.